This entry lists 20 T cell receptor beta chains sequenced from one sample in a study of cytomegalovirus exposure and HLA in healthy donors. Primers included in the PCR were 60 Vbeta and 13 Jbeta primers. This table comes from immunoSEQ multiplex PCR, and its TCRdb copy is limited to in-frame clones, with some not included. The profile shows under 140,000 clones, about four fifths of them singletons. The specimen sequenced was PBMCs. The receptors shown here come from a woman aged 55 to 70 in good health and CMV-seropositive.

The DNA for the CDR3 is TGTGCCAGCAGCACACAGCGGGAGTGGAGGACCGGGGAGCTGTTTTTT. Its translation: CASSTQREWRTGELFF. The chain uses TRBV11-2 and TRBJ2-2; 8 bases align to TRBD2. CDR3 length equals 16 residues. Looked up from germline, CDR1 is SGHAT and CDR2 is FQNNGV. V lost 5 bases, J lost 5 bases, and 10 bases stayed unmatched.

This sequence joins TRBV6-5 and TRBJ2-1; unclear D gene. Germline V lookup: CDR1 MNHEY, CDR2 SVGAGI. This CDR3 is built from 15 residues. The V gene lost 10 bases and the J gene lost 7 bases, with 23 bases spanning the gap. The CDR3 loop is CATGRWASMGNEQFF. The CDR3 region has the DNA TGTGCCACCGGAAGGTGGGCTTCGATGGGTAATGAGCAGTTCTTC.

The V and J genes are TRBV5-1 and TRBJ1-1; D is unresolved. Germline assignment: CDR1 SGHRS and CDR2 YFSETQ. The CDR3 spans 14 residues. V was clipped by 0 bases and J by 0 bases, with 6 bases between them. This chain's CDR3 is CASSLGPVNTEAFF. The CDR3 DNA reads as TGCGCCAGCAGCTTGGGGCCCGTGAACACTGAAGCTTTCTTT.

The chain is built from TRBV27 and TRBJ2-7; 11 bases are a match to TRBD2. The CDR3 sequence is 15 residues long. Germline V gene sequence: CDR1 MNHEY, CDR2 SMNVEV (reference sequence). Trimming took 6 bases from V and 3 from J; bases not matched to a gene: 7. CDR3 nucleotides: TGTGCCAGCAGCAGCCCACTAGCGGGAGTCTACGAGCAGTACTTC. Its protein is CASSSPLAGVYEQYF.

This clone was recorded once. The chain has TRBV4-1 and TRBJ2-3; D is unclear. CDR1 and CDR2 from the germline V gene are MGHRA and YSYEKL. The germline V and J ends were trimmed by 6 bases and 9 bases, with 7 bases remaining between them. CDR3 size: 10 residues. The CDR3 is CASRSPTQYF. CDR3 in DNA: TGCGCCAGCAGAAGCCCCACGCAGTATTTT.

The genes are TRBV7-9 and TRBJ1-5, with 8 positions matching TRBD1. From germline, CDR1 is SEHNR and CDR2 FQNEAQ (reference sequence). This CDR3 has 15 amino acids. After removal of 1 base from V and 6 bases from J, the junction contained 5 bases not matched to a gene. The CDR3 bases are TGTGCCAGCAGCTTAGACAGGGGGGGTTTTCAGCCCCAGCATTTT. Its protein is CASSLDRGGFQPQHF.

The chain combines TRBV11-1 with TRBJ2-5; tentative D call: TRBD2 (6 bases). The ends were cut back, 5 bases at V and 4 bases at J, with 20 bases in the middle. The length of the CDR3 is 16 residues. Germline loops: CDR1 SGHAT, CDR2 FQDESV (reference sequence). The CDR3 DNA follows: TGTGCCAGCAGCGCGAAATCCCGGGACTTCCGAGAGACCCAGTACTTC. Translated: CASSAKSRDFRETQYF.

This clone was seen only once. The chain combines TRBV2 with TRBJ2-5; a possible D gene is TRBD2 (6 bases). The J call may be wrong; the DNA end is better matched by TRBJ2-7. Per germline, CDR1 SNHLY and CDR2 FYNNEI. This CDR3 spans 13 amino acids. The CDR3 loop is CASRGSSGGEQYF. The CDR3 DNA reads TGTGCCAGCAGAGGGAGTAGCGGCGGCGAGCAGTACTTC.

V is TRBV5-4 and J is TRBJ2-1; 14 nucleotides line up with TRBD2. The V gene end was trimmed by 4 bases and the J gene end by 8 bases; junction bases not matched to a gene: 8. Per germline, CDR1 SGHNT and CDR2 YYREEE (reference sequence). The CDR3 sequence is 16 residues long. The CDR3 region has the DNA TGTGCCAGCAGCCCGGGACTAGCGGGAGTCGTGGATGAGCAGTTCTTC. It is translated as CASSPGLAGVVDEQFF.

This chain connects TRBV7-6 to TRBJ1-2, with 7 bases lining up with TRBD1. The germline V gene has CDR1 SGHVS and CDR2 FNYEAQ. The CDR3 spans 15 residues. Trimming took 5 bases from V and 4 from J; bases not matched to a gene: 10. The CDR3 DNA sequence: TGTGCCAGCAGCCAACAGGGGCGCGGGCTCTATGGCTACACCTTC. Translation: CASSQQGRGLYGYTF.

This chain joins TRBV2 and TRBJ1-1, with 7 positions matching TRBD1. Germline V gives CDR1 SNHLY, CDR2 FYNNEI. The CDR3 covers 12 residues. Losses at the gene ends were 6 bases for V and 6 bases for J; bases not matched to a gene: 4. CDR3 protein: CASRDTGAEAFF. DNA for the CDR3: TGTGCCAGCAGGGACACAGGGGCTGAAGCTTTCTTT.

This clone was recorded only once. This sequence joins TRBV13 and TRBJ2-6; D is uncertain. Germline assignment: CDR1 PRHDT and CDR2 FYEKMQ (reference sequence). The CDR3 spans 15 residues. V lost 3 bases and J lost 2, with 8 bases in between. The CDR3 spells CASSFQFTGANVLTF. CDR3 sequence (DNA): TGTGCCAGCAGCTTTCAGTTTACTGGGGCCAACGTCCTGACTTTC.

Details on this clone: The sample contains more than one DNA sequence encoding this CDR3. The rearrangement joins TRBV5-1 to TRBJ2-5; 11 nucleotides align to TRBD2. This CDR3 contains 14 residues. The V gene end was trimmed by 5 bases and the J gene end by 4 bases; junction bases not matched to a gene: 4. Per germline, CDR1 SGHRS and CDR2 YFSETQ. CDR3 sequence: CASRPGLAGETQYF. As DNA, the CDR3 is TGCGCCAGCAGACCCGGACTAGCGGGAGAGACCCAGTACTTC.

V gene TRBV12-5 combines with J gene TRBJ2-5; D gene unclear. This CDR3 has 13 residues. The germline V and J ends were trimmed by 5 bases and 5 bases, with 12 bases remaining between them. Germline V lookup: CDR1 LGHNT, CDR2 FRNRAP. The CDR3 bases are TGTGCTAGTGGTACCAGGATTGGGGAGACCCAGTACTTC. Translation: CASGTRIGETQYF.

The rearrangement uses TRBV19 and TRBJ2-1; a possible D gene is TRBD1 (6 bases). CDR1 and CDR2 from the germline V gene are LNHDA and SQIVND (reference sequence). V lost 4 bases to trimming and J lost 7 bases, with 14 bases between them. This CDR3 comprises 14 residues. CDR3 nucleotide sequence: TGTGCCAGTAGTAGAAGCGGAAGGGGGAATGAGCAGTTCTTC. Translated: CASSRSGRGNEQFF.

This rearrangement joins TRBV28 to TRBJ1-2; 7 nucleotides agree with TRBD1. Germline V lookup: CDR1 MDHEN, CDR2 SYDVKM. V lost 5 bases to trimming and J lost 2 bases; unmatched junction nucleotides: 5. The CDR3 has 14 amino acids. The CDR3 DNA is TGTGCCAGCAGTCTAAGGACAGGAAACTATGGCTACACCTTC. Translated, it gives CASSLRTGNYGYTF.

The V and J genes are TRBV5-1 and TRBJ2-1; 7 bases fit TRBD2. The V segment lost 0 bases and the J segment 4 bases; nucleotides outside the gene matches: 4. Germline V CDR1 and CDR2: SGHRS, YFSETQ. The CDR3 length is 15 residues. CDR3 nucleotides: TGCGCCAGCAGCTTGGTGACTAGCCGATACAATGAGCAGTTCTTC. It specifies CASSLVTSRYNEQFF.

This rearrangement joins TRBV10-1 to TRBJ2-3, with a tentative D call TRBD1 (5 bases). Trimming removed 4 bases at V and 1 base at J, with 15 bases between. This CDR3 is built from 16 residues. The germline gives CDR1 WNHNN, CDR2 SYGVQD (reference sequence). CDR3 sequence: CASSVNPGLRTDTQYF. The CDR3 bases are TGCGCCAGCAGTGTCAACCCAGGGCTCCGCACAGATACGCAGTATTTT.

This CDR3 reads CASSLGVRDLYNEQFF. CDR3 sequence (DNA): TGTGCCAGCAGCTTAGGCGTCCGCGATCTTTACAATGAGCAGTTCTTC. The chain carries TRBV7-6 and TRBJ2-1, with D unresolved. V was shortened by 1 base and J by 4 bases, with 14 bases between the two germline ends. CDR1 and CDR2 (germline): SGHVS, FNYEAQ. The CDR3 is 16 residues long. Full variable domain (remainder filled in from reference TRBV7-6 and TRBJ2-1): GAGVSQSPRYKVTKRGQDVALRCDPISGHVSLYWYRQALGQGPEFLTYFNYEAQQDKSGLPNDRFSAERPEGSISTLTIQRTEQRDSAMYRCASSLGVRDLYNEQFFGPGTRLTVL.

The CDR3 DNA is TGTGCCAGCAGCCAAGCCTCACTCGGCGGGAGCACCGGGGAGCTGTTTTTT. Amino acids: CASSQASLGGSTGELFF. The chain uses TRBV4-2 and TRBJ2-2; TRBD2 matches at 7 bases. Trimming at V came to 1 base and at J to 4 bases, leaving 9 bases not matched to a gene. Looked up from germline, CDR1 is LGHNA and CDR2 is YNFKEQ. The CDR3 has 17 residues.